This TCR beta chain was found in a study of naive CD8 T cells in extremely preterm neonates (dated by TCRdb to about 2017). Concerning the study at large: The study compared the TCRbeta CDR3 repertoires of sorted naive CD8+ T cells among four age groups: extremely preterm neonates, term neonates, young children and adults. Beyond this particular receptor, the publication reports: The authors noted a small sample size and variable productive template counts among preterm samples as limitations. Preterm CDR3s were shorter, with fewer N additions and less junctional trimming, and were closer to germline than those of older groups. Prospective longitudinal studies of preterm and term neonates were called for by the authors so that T cell development could be tracked within individuals. The proportion of shared CDR3 nucleotide sequences was higher in preterm neonates (approximately 2.5%) than in term neonates (about 0.4%), young children (about 0.03%) and adults (0.01%). Compared with all other age groups, preterm neonates showed significantly lower iChao1 richness (p < 0.05) along with an even clone distribution, indicating a less rich repertoire.

Preterm samples came from a few extremely preterm deliveries at roughly 22-27 weeks of gestation. The study left out pregnancies involving fetal demise, active maternal HSV infection or known maternal HIV infection. A FACSAria III cell sorter was used to sort live, Annexin V-negative naive CD8+ T cells (CD3+CD8+CD45RA+CCR7+). Between roughly 20,000 and 110,000 naive CD8+ T cells were sorted per sample. Mixed venous-arterial cord blood was collected with preassembled standardized sampling kits. Cord blood was held at room temperature, and processing was completed within 4 hours of collection. Ficoll-Paque density gradient centrifugation of diluted blood was used to isolate mononuclear cells. Before sorting, mononuclear cells were cryopreserved in about 10% DMSO plus 90% FBS and kept long term at -150 degrees C. Annexin V and antibodies against CD3, CD8, CCR7 and CD45RA were used to stain the thawed cells. The DNeasy Blood and Tissue Kit was used to extract genomic DNA from sorted cell pellets that had been snap-frozen.

Turning to this clone: There is no known antigen for this receptor. Per-nucleotide qualities are absent, and no much larger clonotype sits a single base away.

TCRbeta CDR3 regions were amplified from genomic DNA by a two-step, bias-controlled multiplex PCR. Primers specific for every TRBV and TRBJ gene segment were used in the multiplex PCR. The immunoSEQ Assay was used to generate the TCRbeta repertoire data. The authors processed their data as follows. To merge closely related sequences, reads went through filtering and clustering using a relative-frequency ratio and a modified nearest-neighbor algorithm. IMGT annotation was the basis for assigning V, D and J genes to CDR3 sequences. Template counts were normalized for PCR amplification bias and quantified against synthetic TCR CDR3 analog sequences. Only unique productive sequences, that is, in-frame CDR3 sequences lacking stop codons, were included in the analyses. The immunoSEQ Analyzer software was used to calculate iChao1 richness and clonality, with clonality defined as 1 minus Pielou's evenness. Statistical testing was performed in JMP, using Student's t-test or a non-parametric test depending on Shapiro-Wilk normality results. The immuneACCESS repertoire file appears here via TCRdb, limited to in-frame rearrangements. These files lack a portion of the clones; in checked studies, under half of the deficit traces to unresolved V genes, and the cause of the others is not known. That table furnishes V, J and clone size, whereas the DNA furnished D and trimming. The sample records more than 20,000 clones, around 89% of which are singletons. The ten largest clonotypes hold approximately 0.95% of the sample.

Sequences LNHDA (CDR1) and SQIVND (CDR2) are obtained from the germline V gene (reference sequence). V is pared back by 3 bases and J by 3 bases, with 3 bases lying between the germline termini. Including cysteine and phenylalanine, the CDR3 has 12 amino acids. The kept DNA is CDR3 alone, 36 bases in frame from the first base. Recombination linked TRBV19 to TRBJ1-3; the D segment cannot be called with confidence. The sequence came from a boy who was born preterm. Sequencing used naive CD8+ T cells from cord blood. The DNA sequence follows: TGTGCCAGTAGTATGGGTGGAAACACCATATATTTT. This codes for CASSMGGNTIYF.